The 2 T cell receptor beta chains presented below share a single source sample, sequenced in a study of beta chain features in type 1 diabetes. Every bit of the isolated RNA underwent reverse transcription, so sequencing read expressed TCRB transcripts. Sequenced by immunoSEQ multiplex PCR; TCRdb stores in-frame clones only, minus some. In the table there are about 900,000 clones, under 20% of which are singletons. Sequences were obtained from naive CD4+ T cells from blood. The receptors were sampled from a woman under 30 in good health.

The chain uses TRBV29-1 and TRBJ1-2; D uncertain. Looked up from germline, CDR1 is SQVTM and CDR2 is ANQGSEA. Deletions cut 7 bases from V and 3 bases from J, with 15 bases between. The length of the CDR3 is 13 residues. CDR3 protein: CSAAPGPYYGYTF. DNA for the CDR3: TGCAGCGCCGCGCCCGGACCTTACTATGGCTACACCTTC. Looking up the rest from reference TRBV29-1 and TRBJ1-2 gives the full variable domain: SAVISQKPSRDICQRGTSLTIQCQVDSQVTMMFWYRQQPGQSLTLIATANQGSEATYESGFVIDKFPISRPNLTFSTLTVSNMSPEDSSIYLCSAAPGPYYGYTFGSGTRLTVV.

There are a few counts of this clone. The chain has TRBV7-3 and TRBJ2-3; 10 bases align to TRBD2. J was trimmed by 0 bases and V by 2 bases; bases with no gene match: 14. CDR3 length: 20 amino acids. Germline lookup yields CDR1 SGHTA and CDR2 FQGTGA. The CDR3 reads CASSLVASGRAMTSTDTQYF. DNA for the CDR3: TGTGCCAGCAGCTTAGTGGCAAGCGGGAGGGCGATGACTAGCACAGATACGCAGTATTTT.